This paragraph reports one T cell receptor beta chain. The antigen is undetermined. The assay was immunoSEQ multiplex PCR, and TCRdb's table has in-frame clones only and misses some. Of 7,000 or so clones in the sample, approximately 78% are singletons; the top ten hold roughly 30%. This entry comes from a study of T cell repertoires in ileal Crohn's disease. Background on the study: Around 37% were active smokers at surgery; median disease duration was approximately 8.5 years. MI samples are biopsies from the surgical specimen's proximal margin.

Study-level results: Compared with CD4 T cells, sorted CD8 cells carried more expanded clones.

Time point described: proximal margin of the surgical specimen (macroscopically non-inflamed). The TCR originated in an adult with Crohn's disease. The sample taken for sequencing was ileal tissue.

The CDR3 sequence is CASSRTVNQPQHF. The CDR3 coding sequence is TGTGCCAGCAGCCGGACAGTGAATCAGCCCCAGCATTTT. The genes are TRBV14 and TRBJ1-5, with D perhaps matching TRBD1 (6 bases). CDR3 length: 13 residues. Germline V gene lookup returns CDR1 SGHDN and CDR2 FVKESK. V gave up 4 bases and J gave up 4 bases, with 8 bases separating them.